The next 10 T cell receptor beta chains were all read from a single sample in a study of T cells in Graves' hyperthyroidism and ophthalmopathy. Amplified TCR beta CDR3 regions came from RNA transcripts. The study used the HTBI primer set for a first-round RT-PCR of the TCR CDR3. TCRdb redid the calling of the multiplex PCR reads with MiXCR, one entry per CDR3 protein. The sample includes around 440,000 distinct CDR3 sequences, around 14% of them seen just once. What was sequenced was blood. The receptors originated from a woman aged 18-30 years with Graves' hyperthyroidism.

The rearrangement links TRBV5-1 to TRBJ2-5, with D unresolved. V lost 4 bases, J lost 5 bases, and 12 bases lay in between. Germline-derived CDR1 and CDR2 are SGHRS and YFSETQ. The CDR3 loop spans 13 amino acids. CDR3: CASSRDEKETQYF. CDR3 sequence (DNA): TGCGCCAGCAGCCGAGACGAGAAGGAGACCCAGTACTTC.

The chain has TRBV28 and TRBJ1-5; possible D gene TRBD1, 6 bases. Germline-derived CDR1 and CDR2 are MDHEN and SYDVKM. The CDR3 contains 14 residues. The ends were cut back, 3 bases at V and 9 bases at J, with 15 bases in the middle. The chain's CDR3 is CASSFETGFRPQHF. The CDR3 DNA reads as TGTGCCAGCAGTTTCGAGACAGGTTTCAGGCCCCAGCATTTT.

This clonotype has ten or more counts. V is TRBV12-3 or TRBV12-4 and J is TRBJ1-2; D unresolved. The CDR3 totals 13 residues. The V end lost 5 bases, the J end lost 4 bases, and 11 bases lay between the germline ends. For the CDR3, the DNA is TGTGCCAGCAGTCGACACGGTAGCTATGGCTACACCTTC. Translated, it gives CASSRHGSYGYTF.

This clonotype was observed many times. The V and J genes are TRBV7-3 and TRBJ2-5; 9 bases are shared with TRBD1. With 8 bases clipped from V and 1 base from J, the junction kept 8 bases outside the gene matches. The CDR3 consists of 15 residues. Looked up from germline, CDR1 is SGHTA and CDR2 is FQGTGA. The CDR3 DNA reads as TGTGCCAGCGGGTTGGACAGGGGCCCCCAAGAGACCCAGTACTTC. As protein: CASGLDRGPQETQYF.

This clonotype was recorded at least ten times. V usage is TRBV24-1 and J usage is TRBJ2-3, with 13 positions matching TRBD2. CDR1 and CDR2 from the germline V gene are KGHDR and SFDVKD. The CDR3 is 16 residues long. J lost 5 bases, V lost 4 bases, and 5 bases had no gene match. DNA for the CDR3: TGTGCCACCAGTGACTCCGGGACTAGCGGGATAGATACGCAGTATTTT. It encodes CATSDSGTSGIDTQYF.

This clonotype showed up many times. This chain connects TRBV7-2 to TRBJ2-1, with no clear D. The germline CDR1 and CDR2 sequences are SGHTA and FQGNSA. Trimming removed 5 bases from V and 0 bases from J, with 17 bases in between. CDR3 length: 17 residues. CDR3 sequence: CASSITGRSSSYNEQFF. The CDR3 nucleotides are TGTGCCAGCAGCATAACGGGCCGTAGTAGCTCCTACAATGAGCAGTTCTTC. Full variable domain (missing parts from reference TRBV7-2 and TRBJ2-1): GAGVSQSPSNKVTEKGKDVELRCDPISGHTALYWYRQSLGQGLEFLIYFQGNSAPDKSGLPSDRFSAERTGGSVSTLTIQRTQQEDSAVYLCASSITGRSSSYNEQFFGPGTRLTVL.

The chain joins TRBV6-1 to TRBJ2-5; D is possibly TRBD1 or TRBD2 (5 bases each). The V end lost 6 bases, the J end lost 11 bases, and 10 bases lay between the germline ends. This CDR3 is built from 10 residues. Germline CDR1 reads MNHNS; CDR2 reads SASEGT. The CDR3 region has the DNA TGTGCCAGCAGACGGGACGTACAGTACTTC. Translation: CASRRDVQYF.

This clonotype was seen just once. The V gene is TRBV4-1, the J gene TRBJ1-2; D is perhaps TRBD1 (5 bases). Germline V gives CDR1 MGHRA, CDR2 YSYEKL. V was trimmed by 4 bases and J by 4 bases, leaving 13 bases between them. This CDR3 contains 14 residues. CDR3 residues: CASSPGSRIYGYTF. In DNA form, the CDR3 reads TGCGCCAGCAGCCCAGGGTCCCGGATCTATGGCTACACCTTC.

This clonotype occurred many times. The chain combines TRBV2 with TRBJ1-1; D uncertain. With 2 bases removed from V and 8 bases from J, the gap between germline ends came to 6 bases. Germline assignment: CDR1 SNHLY and CDR2 FYNNEI. CDR3 size: 11 residues. The CDR3 DNA reads TGTGCCAGCAGTGAAATTTACGAAGCTTTCTTT. It encodes CASSEIYEAFF.

This clonotype showed up just a few times. This chain joins TRBV28 and TRBJ1-4, with 11 bases identical to TRBD1. The CDR3 runs 15 residues. V shed 4 bases and J 7 bases; nucleotides not matched to a gene: 5. The germline CDR1 and CDR2 sequences are MDHEN and SYDVKM. CDR3 in amino acids: CASSSRTGGVEKLFF. For the CDR3, the DNA is TGTGCCAGCAGTTCGCGGACAGGGGGCGTTGAAAAACTGTTTTTT. The entire variable domain, with the rest obtained from reference TRBV28 and TRBJ1-4, is as follows: DVKVTQSSRYLVKRTGEKVFLECVQDMDHENMFWYRQDPGLGLRLIYFSYDVKMKEKGDIPEGYSVSREKKERFSLILESASTNQTSMYLCASSSRTGGVEKLFFGSGTQLSVL.